This T cell receptor (beta chain) was identified during a study of CD8 T cells in Susac syndrome. The CDR3 has 14 amino acids. Per the germline V gene, CDR1 is SGHRS and CDR2 is YFSETQ. The V gene lost 0 bases and the J gene lost 4 bases, with 10 bases spanning the gap. Random hexamers were used to reverse transcribe roughly 0.5 to 1 ug of RNA. Amplification of TCR beta CDR3 spanned 54 Vbeta and 13 Jbeta via immunoSEQ multiplex PCR. Via MiXCR, TCRdb re-called the immunoSEQ multiplex PCR reads, giving one row per CDR3 protein. The sample shows approximately 150,000 distinct CDR3 sequences, around 96% of them seen only once.

The sample was CD4+ T cells from PBMCs. The J gene is TRBJ2-5, the V gene TRBV5-1; D tentatively fits TRBD1 or TRBD2 (5 bases each). This TCR came from a human donor with multiple sclerosis. The CDR3 DNA sequence: TGCGCCAGCAGCTTGGATGGGGGTACAGAGACCCAGTACTTC. This sequence encodes CASSLDGGTETQYF.